This T cell receptor beta chain was recorded in a study of T cells after yellow fever vaccination. A few counts support this clonotype. Its antigen is not known. TCRdb called the 5' RACE reads again in MiXCR, with one record for every CDR3 protein. Among just under 600,000 distinct CDR3 sequences listed, about 13% were seen once. Study results and limitations: Clones from primary vaccination mostly reappeared after the booster (about 97% CD4, around 90% CD8). Though it reached lower strength, the secondary response hit its peak faster, day 5 versus 15. High-abundance clonotypes from the bulk population could contaminate FACS-sorted repertoires.

Germline lookup yields CDR1 SGHAT and CDR2 FQNNGV. V lost 4 bases, J lost 0 bases, and 11 bases lay in between. This CDR3 has 15 amino acids. The source of this sequence is a man younger than 40 who received the YFV17D yellow fever vaccine. The sequencing here drew on PBMCs, taken on the day of the yellow fever booster vaccination. The chain recombines TRBV11-2 with TRBJ2-3, with D perhaps TRBD2 (5 bases). CDR3: CASSSTRKSTDTQYF. The CDR3 DNA reads TGTGCCAGCAGCTCAACTAGGAAAAGCACAGATACGCAGTATTTT. Combining the CDR3 with reference TRBV11-2 and TRBJ2-3 gives the whole variable domain EAGVAQSPRYKIIEKRQSVAFWCNPISGHATLYWYQQILGQGPKLLIQFQNNGVVDDSQLPKDRFSAERLKGVDSTLKIQPAKLEDSAVYLCASSSTRKSTDTQYFGPGTRLTVL.